This entry lists 22 T cell receptor beta chains sequenced from one sample in a study of blood T cell repertoires in COVID-19. Using immunoSEQ multiplex PCR, the repertoire was profiled, and TCRdb retains in-frame clones only, with some absent. The table records 150,000 or so clones, about 80% of them present only once. The sample was PBMCs or T cells enriched from blood (not recorded which). These receptors were taken from a woman in her sixties or seventies who had recovered from COVID-19.

The genes are TRBV2 and TRBJ2-7, with D uncertain. The V gene's germline CDR1 is SNHLY and CDR2 FYNNEI. The V end lost 6 bases, the J end lost 1 base, and 13 bases lay between the germline ends. The CDR3 is 14 amino acids. The CDR3: CASSPLTSSYEQYF. Here the CDR3 DNA reads TGTGCCAGCAGCCCCTTGACATCGTCCTACGAGCAGTACTTC. The full variable domain, in which reference TRBV2 and TRBJ2-7 provide the parts outside the CDR3, is EPEVTQTPSHQVTQMGQEVILRCVPISNHLYFYWYRQILGQKVEFLVSFYNNEISEKSEIFDDQFSVERPDGSNFTLKIRSTKLEDSAMYFCASSPLTSSYEQYFGPGTRLTVT.

The rearrangement uses TRBV25-1 and TRBJ2-1, with TRBD2 matching over 12 bases. In germline, CDR1 is MGHDK, CDR2 SYGVNS. The J segment lost 7 bases and the V segment lost 5 bases, leaving 3 bases of the junction unmatched. The CDR3 sequence is 14 residues long. CDR3 DNA: TGTGCCAGCAGTCTAGCGGGGGGGCGGAATGAGCAGTTCTTC. Amino acid sequence: CASSLAGGRNEQFF. The entire variable domain, with the rest obtained from reference TRBV25-1 and TRBJ2-1, is as follows: EADIYQTPRYLVIGTGKKITLECSQTMGHDKMYWYQQDPGMELHLIHYSYGVNSTEKGDLSSESTVSRIRTEHFPLTLESARPSHTSQYLCASSLAGGRNEQFFGPGTRLTVL.

The chain joins TRBV2 to TRBJ1-1, with D uncertain. The V gene lost 1 base and the J gene lost 7 bases, with 10 bases spanning the gap. Germline V gives CDR1 SNHLY, CDR2 FYNNEI. The CDR3 consists of 13 residues. DNA of the CDR3: TGTGCCAGCAGTGAAGTCCAGGAAAATGAAGCTTTCTTT. Translation gives CASSEVQENEAFF.

The chain couples TRBV24-1 to TRBJ2-1, with 11 bases aligning to TRBD2. Germline V gene lookup returns CDR1 KGHDR and CDR2 SFDVKD. CDR3 length: 15 residues. The J segment lost 2 bases and the V segment lost 7 bases, leaving 3 bases of the junction unmatched. CDR3 loop: CATSPTSGAYNEQFF. The CDR3 nucleotides read TGTGCCACCAGCCCGACTAGCGGGGCCTACAATGAGCAGTTCTTC.

The chain has TRBV6-6 and TRBJ2-2; no firm D call. Germline CDR1 reads MNHNY; CDR2 reads SVGAGI (reference sequence). This CDR3 is built from 14 residues. V lost 2 bases, J lost 0 bases, and 4 bases lay in between. CDR3 sequence reads: CASSYPANTGELFF. The CDR3 DNA sequence: TGTGCCAGCAGTTACCCAGCGAACACCGGGGAGCTGTTTTTT.

A note on this clone: The identical CDR3 is also encoded by other nucleotide sequences in the sample. This chain joins TRBV2 and TRBJ2-5, with TRBD2 identical over 10 bases. The V and J ends lost 7 bases and 5 bases, in that order; junction bases with no gene match: 10. The CDR3 is 15 amino acids. Germline V gene data show CDR1 as SNHLY and CDR2 as FYNNEI. CDR3 in amino acids: CASTLLAGGQETQYF. DNA for the CDR3: TGTGCCAGCACCCTGTTAGCGGGGGGTCAGGAGACCCAGTACTTC.

The rearrangement links TRBV10-3 to TRBJ1-1; maybe TRBD1 (6 bases). V shed 4 bases and J shed 3 bases, with 9 bases lying between them. The CDR3 contains 13 residues. Germline lookup yields CDR1 ENHRY and CDR2 SYGVKD. Written as DNA, the CDR3 is TGTGCCATCAGTGGGGACACCGACACTGAAGCTTTCTTT. This sequence encodes CAISGDTDTEAFF.

As DNA, the CDR3 is TGTGCCAGCAGTGTTACAGGACCTACAGATACGCAGTATTTT. Translated: CASSVTGPTDTQYF. V gene TRBV2 combines with J gene TRBJ2-3; TRBD1 is a possible D gene (5 bases). CDR1 is SNHLY and CDR2 is FYNNEI in the germline V gene. Trimming cost V 4 bases and J 3 bases, with 11 bases left between them. The CDR3 has 14 amino acids.

This clone was detected only once. This chain connects TRBV10-1 to TRBJ1-2; tentatively, D is TRBD1 (5 bases). Trimming pared 9 bases from V and 4 bases from J, leaving 18 bases between. The V gene's germline CDR1 is WNHNN and CDR2 SYGVQD (reference sequence). This CDR3 spans 14 amino acids. This CDR3 reads CARVSGIGGYGYTF. The CDR3 nucleotides read TGCGCCAGGGTTAGCGGGATCGGGGGCTATGGCTACACCTTC.

The J gene is TRBJ1-1, the V gene TRBV5-6; D is possibly TRBD1 (6 bases). Germline assignment: CDR1 SGHDT and CDR2 YYEEEE. The CDR3 has 12 amino acids. V gave up 1 base and J gave up 6 bases, with 7 bases separating them. CDR3 amino acids: CASSLPGAEAFF. CDR3 DNA sequence: TGTGCCAGCAGCTTGCCAGGGGCTGAAGCTTTCTTT. Full variable domain (rest looked up from reference TRBV5-6 and TRBJ1-1): DAGVTQSPTHLIKTRGQQVTLRCSPKSGHDTVSWYQQALGQGPQFIFQYYEEEERQRGNFPDRFSGHQFPNYSSELNVNALLLGDSALYLCASSLPGAEAFFGQGTRLTVV.

The gene calls are TRBV27 and TRBJ2-7, with 7 bases that match TRBD1. With 2 bases clipped from V and 6 bases from J, the junction kept 13 bases outside the gene matches. Germline lookup yields CDR1 MNHEY and CDR2 SMNVEV (reference sequence). The CDR3 extends over 16 amino acids. This chain's CDR3 is CASSLDETGSESEQYF. The CDR3 DNA sequence: TGTGCCAGCAGTTTAGATGAGACAGGGTCGGAGAGCGAGCAGTACTTC.

This clone showed up just a few times. The genes are TRBV6-5 and TRBJ2-7; possible D gene TRBD1, 6 bases. Germline lookup yields CDR1 MNHEY and CDR2 SVGAGI. There are 15 residues in the CDR3. Trimming shortened V by 6 bases and J by 6 bases, and 21 bases separated the two germline ends. The CDR3 here is CASRERGTTSGEQYF. The CDR3 DNA follows: TGTGCCAGCAGGGAGAGGGGGACAACATCGGGCGAGCAGTACTTC.

The sample holds many counts of this clone. The chain joins TRBV2 to TRBJ1-2; D may be TRBD1 (5 bases). V was clipped by 6 bases and J by 6 bases, with 17 bases between them. The CDR3 has 14 amino acids. The germline V gene encodes CDR1 SNHLY and CDR2 FYNNEI. CDR3 region: CASRKEGTGDGYTF. The CDR3 DNA reads as TGTGCCAGCAGGAAGGAAGGTACGGGGGATGGCTACACCTTC.

V usage is TRBV11-2 and J usage is TRBJ2-7; D unclear. This CDR3 contains 13 residues. The ends were cut back, 8 bases at V and 6 bases at J, with 17 bases in the middle. Germline values: CDR1 SGHAT, CDR2 FQNNGV. CDR3: CASRRSVGGEQYF. DNA of the CDR3: TGTGCCAGCCGTAGGAGTGTCGGTGGCGAGCAGTACTTC.

This chain links TRBV7-9 with TRBJ1-2; D not certain. CDR3 length: 14 residues. The germline V and J ends were trimmed by 2 bases and 4 bases, with 11 bases remaining between them. CDR1 SEHNR and CDR2 FQNEAQ come from the germline V gene (reference sequence). CDR3: CASSLNPTPYGYTF. CDR3 DNA sequence: TGTGCCAGCAGCTTAAATCCTACTCCCTATGGCTACACCTTC.

The rearrangement links TRBV6-2 or TRBV6-3 to TRBJ1-5, with no clear D. This CDR3 is 12 amino acids long. Trimming removed 2 bases at V and 7 bases at J, with 6 bases between. Germline V gene lookup returns CDR1 MNHEY and CDR2 SVGEGT. The CDR3 DNA reads TGTGCCAGCAGTTACCTATGGCAGCCCCAGCATTTT. As protein: CASSYLWQPQHF.

The rearrangement links TRBV19 to TRBJ1-4, with a tentative D call TRBD1 (5 bases). The CDR3 consists of 15 residues. Germline CDR1 is LNHDA and CDR2 is SQIVND (reference sequence). Trimming removed 4 bases from V and 2 bases from J, with 11 bases in between. DNA of the CDR3: TGTGCCAGTAGTAAGCCCTGGGGCACTAATGAAAAACTGTTTTTT. Protein: CASSKPWGTNEKLFF.

The chain uses TRBV5-1 and TRBJ2-5; 10 bases are a match to TRBD1. In germline, CDR1 is SGHRS, CDR2 YFSETQ. The CDR3 sequence is 14 residues long. V was clipped by 3 bases and J by 5 bases; unmatched bases: 4. The CDR3 sequence is CASSWGQGRETQYF. The CDR3 DNA sequence: TGCGCCAGCAGCTGGGGACAGGGGAGGGAGACCCAGTACTTC.

V usage is TRBV12-5 and J usage is TRBJ1-4; TRBD1 aligns across 7 bases. Trimming cost V 6 bases and J 5 bases; bases outside gene matches: 12. Germline V lookup: CDR1 LGHNT, CDR2 FRNRAP. The length of the CDR3 is 16 residues. CDR3 region: CASGPGTVLINEKLFF. CDR3 bases: TGTGCTAGTGGCCCAGGGACAGTCCTTATAAATGAAAAACTGTTTTTT.

This chain connects TRBV19 to TRBJ1-2, with 8 bases fitting TRBD1. CDR3 length: 16 residues. The V and J ends lost 3 bases and 2 bases, in that order; junction bases with no gene match: 8. The germline CDR1 and CDR2 sequences are LNHDA and SQIVND (reference sequence). CDR3 sequence: CASSIYGQGENYGYTF. The DNA for the CDR3 is TGTGCCAGTAGTATCTACGGACAGGGAGAAAACTATGGCTACACCTTC.

The chain joins TRBV6-5 to TRBJ1-5; TRBD1 matches 8 bases. The CDR3 sequence is 15 residues long. CDR1 and CDR2 from the germline V gene are MNHEY and SVGAGI. The V segment lost 4 bases and the J segment 2 bases; nucleotides outside the gene matches: 4. The CDR3 nucleotides read TGTGCCAGCAGTTCGCCGGGACAGGGCAATCAGCCCCAGCATTTT. Its translation is CASSSPGQGNQPQHF.

In regard to this clone: A read error may account for a junction end that differs from germline. This rearrangement joins TRBV25-1 to TRBJ1-2; tentative D call: TRBD1 (5 bases). CDR3 length: 13 residues. Germline lookup yields CDR1 MGHDK and CDR2 SYGVNS. CDR3 sequence (DNA): TGTGCCAGCAGTGACCAGGGAAGCTATAGCTACACCTTC. It specifies CASSDQGSYSYTF.